These T cell receptor beta chains were read from a single sample in a study of blood T cell repertoires in COVID-19. Only in-frame clones appear in the TCRdb table, and some are missing; sequencing was by immunoSEQ multiplex PCR. Among more than 200,000 clones listed, about 88% were seen once. Sequenced material: peripheral blood. The receptors derive from a woman aged 55-75 years with COVID-19, enrolled during active disease. The CDR3 runs from the conserved cysteine through the conserved F or W. The order of the fields is clone size, J gene, D gene, V gene, CDR3 protein, CDR3 DNA. The D gene is left open where the match is weak. For some rows the clone size is stated as once, few or many, or as a class when expanded; others skip it.

- | TRBJ2-7 | - | TRBV6-5 | CASSYAGVYEQYF | TGTGCCAGCAGTTACGCCGGGGTCTACGAGCAGTACTTC
- | TRBJ2-7 | TRBD2 | TRBV3-1/TRBV3-2 | CASRTSTGREQYF | TGTGCCAGCAGGACCTCTACCGGGAGGGAGCAGTACTTC
- | TRBJ1-1 | - | TRBV10-3 | CAIRPQRGMNTEAFF | TGTGCCATCAGACCCCAAAGGGGGATGAACACTGAAGCTTTCTTT
- | TRBJ2-2 | - | TRBV28 | CASSSHESGELFF | TGTGCCAGCAGTTCACACGAATCCGGGGAGCTGTTTTTT
- | TRBJ1-2 | TRBD1 | TRBV28 | CASRLSGGNGYTF | TGTGCCAGCAGGCTCTCAGGGGGCAATGGCTACACCTTC
- | TRBJ2-5 | - | TRBV25-1 | CASSESVRGQTQYF | TGTGCCAGCAGTGAATCTGTCAGGGGTCAGACCCAGTACTTC
- | TRBJ2-1 | - | TRBV5-1 | CASSSIAGLRNNEQFF | TGCGCCAGCAGCTCGATTGCGGGACTTCGTAACAATGAGCAGTTCTTC
- | TRBJ2-2 | TRBD1 | TRBV5-1 | CASTFDRARTGELFF | TGCGCCAGCACCTTCGACAGGGCAAGGACCGGGGAGCTGTTTTTT
- | TRBJ2-2 | TRBD1 | TRBV5-4 | CASSPVGQASSNTGELFF | TGTGCCAGCAGCCCAGTGGGACAGGCATCTTCGAACACCGGGGAGCTGTTTTTT
- | TRBJ2-3 | - | TRBV19 | CASSTAWGPTDTQYF | TGTGCCAGTAGTACGGCGTGGGGCCCCACAGATACGCAGTATTTT
- | TRBJ2-7 | - | TRBV21-1 | CASSLVYEQYF | TGTGCCAGCAGCCTAGTCTACGAGCAGTACTTC
once | TRBJ1-2 | TRBD1 | TRBV6-5 | CASSSRGRDYGYTF | TGTGCCAGCAGTTCCAGGGGGCGCGACTATGGCTACACCTTC
- | TRBJ2-3 | TRBD2 | TRBV30 | CAWSTPGLALYTDTQYF | TGTGCCTGGAGTACCCCCGGACTAGCGCTATACACAGATACGCAGTATTTT
- | TRBJ1-3 | - | TRBV11-2 | CASSSPSGGTRNTIYF | TGTGCCAGCAGCTCTCCATCCGGGGGTACTAGAAACACCATATATTTT
- | TRBJ1-5 | - | TRBV5-4 | CASSYGGAGQPQHF | TGTGCCAGCAGTTACGGGGGGGCGGGTCAGCCCCAGCATTTT
- | TRBJ2-3 | TRBD2 | TRBV18 | CASSPLRVSGRTDTQYF | TGTGCCAGCTCACCACTCCGGGTTAGCGGGAGGACAGATACGCAGTATTTT
once | TRBJ2-7 | TRBD1 | TRBV24-1 | CATSDPGQGDEQYF | TGTGCCACCAGTGACCCCGGACAGGGGGACGAGCAGTACTTC
- | TRBJ1-3 | TRBD1 | TRBV13 | CASSLAYSPTDRGPGNTIYF | TGTGCCAGCAGCTTGGCCTATAGTCCCACGGACAGGGGGCCTGGAAACACCATATATTTT
- | TRBJ1-2 | TRBD1 | TRBV4-2 | CASSQPTRDRGGYTF | TGTGCCAGCAGCCAACCAACCCGGGACAGAGGAGGCTACACCTTC
- | TRBJ2-5 | - | TRBV7-9 | CASSPLALQETQYF | TGTGCCAGCAGCCCCCTAGCGCTCCAAGAGACCCAGTACTTC
- | TRBJ2-1 | - | TRBV4-3 | CASSQTRYNEQFF | TGCGCCAGCAGCCAAACTAGGTACAATGAGCAGTTCTTC
- | TRBJ1-1 | - | TRBV20-1 | CSATPGAGAFF | TGCAGTGCTACTCCAGGGGCGGGAGCTTTCTTT
once | TRBJ2-4 | TRBD2 | TRBV28 | CATAPRQGLAGNIQYF | TGTGCCACCGCACCCCGACAGGGACTAGCTGGGAACATTCAGTACTTC
- | TRBJ2-2 | TRBD2 | TRBV7-6 | CASSLAGLAGTRGGELFF | TGTGCCAGCAGCTTAGCGGGACTAGCGGGCACGAGGGGCGGGGAGCTGTTTTTT
once | TRBJ1-2 | - | TRBV27 | CASSSLSGYGYTF | TGTGCCAGCAGTTCTTTGAGTGGTTATGGCTACACCTTC
- | TRBJ2-7 | TRBD2 | TRBV6-5 | CASTVGLAEVYEQYF | TGTGCCAGCACCGTGGGGCTAGCGGAAGTCTACGAGCAGTACTTC
- | TRBJ2-1 | - | TRBV7-2 | CASSLLGGDYSYNEQFF | TGTGCCAGCAGCCTCTTGGGGGGAGACTACTCCTACAATGAGCAGTTCTTC
- | TRBJ1-1 | - | TRBV5-1 | CASSLAGQKNTEAFF | TGCGCCAGCAGCTTGGCCGGACAGAAGAACACTGAAGCTTTCTTT
- | TRBJ1-5 | TRBD1 | TRBV7-2 | CASSLSVTGVQPQHF | TGTGCCAGCAGCTTATCGGTGACAGGGGTACAGCCCCAGCATTTT
few | TRBJ2-3 | TRBD2 | TRBV10-3 | CAAGRVADTQYF | TGTGCCGCAGGGAGGGTTGCAGATACGCAGTATTTT
- | TRBJ2-7 | TRBD1 | TRBV19 | CASSIKPYGQGAYEQYF | TGTGCCAGTAGTATAAAACCCTATGGACAGGGGGCGTACGAGCAGTACTTC
- | TRBJ2-5 | TRBD2 | TRBV7-2 | CASSSIAGALTQYF | TGTGCCAGCAGCTCGATAGCGGGAGCGCTGACCCAGTACTTC
- | TRBJ1-6 | - | TRBV7-2 | CASSPDSSRPLHF | TGTGCCAGCAGCCCGGACAGTTCGAGGCCCCTCCACTTT
- | TRBJ2-7 | TRBD1 | TRBV5-6 | CASSPTGYYEQYF | TGTGCCAGCAGCCCGACAGGGTACTACGAGCAGTACTTC
- | TRBJ2-1 | TRBD2 | TRBV24-1 | CATSDLGEASGKREQFF | TGTGCCACCAGTGATCTGGGCGAGGCTAGCGGGAAAAGGGAGCAGTTCTTC